The 6 T cell receptor beta chains presented below share a single source sample, sequenced in a study of tumor-infiltrating lymphocytes in primary liver carcinoma. Starting material of around 490 ng total RNA yielded TCR beta cDNA via a constant-region primer. Modified slightly, ARM-PCR produced TCR beta libraries over three nested multiplex PCR rounds. Primers for the first two PCR rounds were TRBV1-TRBV30 forward primers and a C-beta reverse primer (approximately 10 cycles per round). MiXCR, applied by TCRdb to the multiplex PCR reads, yields one record per CDR3 protein. The sample consists of 300,000 to 400,000 distinct CDR3 sequences, around 60% of them appearing once. In addition to blood RNA drawn from unsorted whole blood, germline DNA was extracted. The sequenced sample was peripheral blood. Every receptor here comes from a middle-aged man with primary liver carcinoma and hepatitis B virus infection.

Points on this clonotype: A much bigger clone sits one base away, suggesting this may be a read error. The V call is TRBV4-2, the J call TRBJ1-3, with TRBD1 as a possible D gene (5 bases). Germline V gene lookup returns CDR1 LGHNA and CDR2 YNFKEQ. CDR3 length: 16 amino acids. The CDR3 DNA is TGTGCCAGCAGCCAAGATCAGGGTGGCTCTGGAAAAACCATATATTTT. Its protein is CASSQDQGGSGKTIYF.

On this clonotype: The conserved phenylalanine or tryptophan is not found at the CDR3 terminus, so this likely reflects a read error. V and J are TRBV6-6 and TRBJ2-5; TRBD2 matches 8 bases. V lost 6 bases to trimming and J lost 2 bases; unmatched junction nucleotides: 23. Germline loops: CDR1 MNHNY, CDR2 SVGAGI (reference sequence). This CDR3 is 20 amino acids long. The CDR3 loop is CASRTMIGPGGREGQETQYS. CDR3 DNA: TGTGCCAGCAGAACAATGATTGGGCCCGGGGGCCGGGAGGGTCAAGAGACCCAGTACTCC.

In the case of this clonotype: A read error is likely, as this CDR3 ends without the conserved phenylalanine or tryptophan. The limits of the CDR3 on the DNA are not certain, so only TCRdb's listed CDR3 is given. CDR3 amino acids: CASSLMIAGIETQCL. The chain combines TRBV7-9 with TRBJ2-5; TRBD2 reflects the table's D call only, with no check against the DNA. CDR1 SEHNR and CDR2 FQNEAQ come from the germline V gene (reference sequence). The CDR3 region is 15 residues in length, termini included.

The V and J genes are TRBV28 and TRBJ2-5; either TRBD1 or TRBD2 may supply D (7 bases each). Germline CDR1 MDHEN, CDR2 SYDVKM. The CDR3 has 18 amino acids. V was cut by 2 bases and J by 4 bases, with 23 bases left in between. CDR3 amino acids: CASSLDPRGYREGETQYF. CDR3 DNA: TGTGCCAGCAGTTTAGACCCCAGGGGGTACAGGGAGGGAGAGACCCAGTACTTC.

The V and J genes are TRBV11-2 and TRBJ2-7; D call uncertain. The V end was cut by 9 bases, the J end by 2 bases, with 14 bases between. The CDR3 runs to 13 residues. Germline-derived CDR1 and CDR2 are SGHAT and FQNNGV. CDR3 sequence: CARSLGSTYEQYF. Written as DNA, the CDR3 is TGTGCCAGGAGTCTCGGATCGACCTACGAGCAGTACTTC. Full variable domain (rest looked up from reference TRBV11-2 and TRBJ2-7): EAGVAQSPRYKIIEKRQSVAFWCNPISGHATLYWYQQILGQGPKLLIQFQNNGVVDDSQLPKDRFSAERLKGVDSTLKIQPAKLEDSAVYLCARSLGSTYEQYFGPGTRLTVT.

Points on this clonotype: A read error may produce the germline difference seen at one junction end. The rearrangement uses TRBV29-1 and TRBJ2-1; D might be TRBD1 or TRBD2, each matching 5 bases. The CDR3 covers 15 residues. Germline V lookup: CDR1 SQVTM, CDR2 ANQGSEA. The CDR3 loop reads CNVEGTNSSYNEQFF. The DNA of the CDR3 is TGCAACGTTGAAGGGACGAATAGCTCCTACAATGAGCAGTTCTTC.